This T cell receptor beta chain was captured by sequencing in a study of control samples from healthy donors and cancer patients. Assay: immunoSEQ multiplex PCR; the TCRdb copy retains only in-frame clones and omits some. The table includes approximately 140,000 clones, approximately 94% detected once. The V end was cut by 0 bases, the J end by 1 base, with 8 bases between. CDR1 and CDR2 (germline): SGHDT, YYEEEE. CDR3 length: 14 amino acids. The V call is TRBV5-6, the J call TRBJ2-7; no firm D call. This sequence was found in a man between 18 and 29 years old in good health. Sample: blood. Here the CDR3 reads CASSLGGPSYEQYF. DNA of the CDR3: TGTGCCAGCAGCTTGGGTGGCCCATCCTACGAGCAGTACTTC.